The source of this T cell receptor beta chain is a study of blood T cells in healthy people across ages. The CDR3 totals 14 residues. V lost 4 bases to trimming and J lost 5 bases; unmatched junction nucleotides: 9. Germline CDR1 DFQATT, CDR2 SNEGSKA (reference sequence). Through a sample-barcoded 5' primer and a J-beta primer mix, a second PCR was run for about 6 to 11 cycles. Each cDNA molecule was tagged by a template-switch adaptor with 12 random nucleotides. TCRdb independently ran MiXCR on the 5' RACE reads; one entry per CDR3 protein. The data hold hundreds of thousands of distinct CDR3 sequences, with roughly 21% observed a single time.

The sample taken for sequencing was blood. The gene calls are TRBV20-1 and TRBJ2-5; 8 nucleotides align to TRBD2. This sequence originates from a man between 70 and 80 years old in good health. The CDR3 protein is CSAIEAGVGETQYF. CDR3 bases: TGCAGTGCTATCGAAGCGGGAGTTGGCGAGACCCAGTACTTC.